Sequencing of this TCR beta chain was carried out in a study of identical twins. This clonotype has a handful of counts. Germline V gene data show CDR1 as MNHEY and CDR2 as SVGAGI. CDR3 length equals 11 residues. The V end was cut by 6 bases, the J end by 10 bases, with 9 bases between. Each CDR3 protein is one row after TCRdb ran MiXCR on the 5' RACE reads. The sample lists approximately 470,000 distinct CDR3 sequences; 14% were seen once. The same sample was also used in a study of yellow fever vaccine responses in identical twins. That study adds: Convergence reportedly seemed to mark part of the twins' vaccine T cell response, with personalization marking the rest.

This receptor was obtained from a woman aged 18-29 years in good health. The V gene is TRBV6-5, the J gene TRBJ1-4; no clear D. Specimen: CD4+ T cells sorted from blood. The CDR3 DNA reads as TGTGCCAGCAGGGAGGGTGTAAAACTGTTTTTT. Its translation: CASREGVKLFF.